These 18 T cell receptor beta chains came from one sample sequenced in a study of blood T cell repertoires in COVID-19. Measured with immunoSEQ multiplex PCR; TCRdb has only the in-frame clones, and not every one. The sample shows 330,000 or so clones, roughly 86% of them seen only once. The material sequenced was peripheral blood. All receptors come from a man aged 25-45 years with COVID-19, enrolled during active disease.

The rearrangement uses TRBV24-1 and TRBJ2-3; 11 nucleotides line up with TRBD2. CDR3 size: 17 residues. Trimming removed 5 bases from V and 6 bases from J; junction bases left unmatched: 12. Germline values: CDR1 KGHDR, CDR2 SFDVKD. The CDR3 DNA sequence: TGTGCCACCAGTGGGTCGGGACTAGCGGACCTCACGGATACGCAGTATTTT. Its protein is CATSGSGLADLTDTQYF.

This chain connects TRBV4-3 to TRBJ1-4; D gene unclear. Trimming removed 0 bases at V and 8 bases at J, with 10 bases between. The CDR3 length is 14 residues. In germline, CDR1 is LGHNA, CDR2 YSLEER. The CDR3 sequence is CASSQDRDWEKLFF. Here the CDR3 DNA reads TGCGCCAGCAGCCAAGATCGGGATTGGGAAAAACTGTTTTTT.

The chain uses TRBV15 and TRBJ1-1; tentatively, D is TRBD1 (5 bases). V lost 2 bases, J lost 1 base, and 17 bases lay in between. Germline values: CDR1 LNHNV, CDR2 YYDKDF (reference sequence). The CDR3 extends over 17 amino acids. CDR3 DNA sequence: TGTGCCACCAGCAGACCCACTTCGACAGTCCCGAACACTGAAGCTTTCTTT. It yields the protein CATSRPTSTVPNTEAFF.

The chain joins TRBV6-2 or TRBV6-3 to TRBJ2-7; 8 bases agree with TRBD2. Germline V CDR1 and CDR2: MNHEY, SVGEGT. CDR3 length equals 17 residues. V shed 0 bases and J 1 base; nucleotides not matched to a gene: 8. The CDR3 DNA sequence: TGTGCCAGCAGTTACTCATTCCTCAGCGGGAGATCCTACGAGCAGTACTTC. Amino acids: CASSYSFLSGRSYEQYF.

CDR3: CASRPQTGTQETQYF. The CDR3 nucleotides read TGCGCCAGCAGACCCCAAACAGGGACCCAAGAGACCCAGTACTTC. The chain links TRBV5-1 to TRBJ2-5; D perhaps matches TRBD1 (6 bases). The CDR3 is made up of 15 amino acids. CDR1 and CDR2 from the germline V gene are SGHRS and YFSETQ. Trimming took 5 bases from V and 1 from J, leaving 15 bases between them. The complete variable domain, with remaining parts taken from reference TRBV5-1 and TRBJ2-5, reads KAGVTQTPRYLIKTRGQQVTLSCSPISGHRSVSWYQQTPGQGLQFLFEYFSETQRNKGNFPGRFSGRQFSNSRSEMNVSTLELGDSALYLCASRPQTGTQETQYFGPGTRLLVL.

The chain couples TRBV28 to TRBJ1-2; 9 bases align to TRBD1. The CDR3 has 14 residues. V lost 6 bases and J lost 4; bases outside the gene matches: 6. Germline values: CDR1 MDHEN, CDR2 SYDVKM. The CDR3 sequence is CASRPGQGSYGYTF. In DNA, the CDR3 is TGTGCCAGCAGACCGGGACAGGGAAGCTATGGCTACACCTTC.

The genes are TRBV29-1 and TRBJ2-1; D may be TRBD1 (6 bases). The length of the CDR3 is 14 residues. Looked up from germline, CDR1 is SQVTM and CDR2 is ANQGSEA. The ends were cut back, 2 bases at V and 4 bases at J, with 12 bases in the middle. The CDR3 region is CSVEPNDRYNEQFF. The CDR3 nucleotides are TGCAGCGTTGAACCGAACGACAGGTACAATGAGCAGTTCTTC.

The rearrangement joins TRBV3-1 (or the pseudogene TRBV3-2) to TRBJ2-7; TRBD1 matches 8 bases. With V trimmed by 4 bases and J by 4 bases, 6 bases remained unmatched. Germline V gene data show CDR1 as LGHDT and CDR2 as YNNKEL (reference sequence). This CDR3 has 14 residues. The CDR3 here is CASSPGTGAYEQYF. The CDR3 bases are TGTGCCAGCAGCCCCGGGACAGGAGCGTACGAGCAGTACTTC.

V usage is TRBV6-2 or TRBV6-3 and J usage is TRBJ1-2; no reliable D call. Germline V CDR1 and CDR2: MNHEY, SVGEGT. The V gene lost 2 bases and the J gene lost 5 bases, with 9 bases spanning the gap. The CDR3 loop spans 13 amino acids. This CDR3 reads CASSYPNFYGYTF. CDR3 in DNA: TGTGCCAGCAGTTACCCTAATTTTTATGGCTACACCTTC.

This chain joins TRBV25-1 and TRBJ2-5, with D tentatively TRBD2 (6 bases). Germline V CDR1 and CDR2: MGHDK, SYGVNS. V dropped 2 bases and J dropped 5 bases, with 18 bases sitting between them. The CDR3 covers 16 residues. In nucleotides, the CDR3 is TGTGCCAGCAGTGAACGGGGAGCGGGCGGTCGGGAGACCCAGTACTTC. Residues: CASSERGAGGRETQYF.

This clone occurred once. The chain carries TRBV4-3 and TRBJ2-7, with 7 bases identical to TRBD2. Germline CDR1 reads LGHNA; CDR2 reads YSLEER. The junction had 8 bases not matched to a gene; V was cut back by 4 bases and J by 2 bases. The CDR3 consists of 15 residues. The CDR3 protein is CASSRILAAAYEQYF. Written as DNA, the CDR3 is TGCGCCAGCAGCCGAATTCTAGCGGCTGCCTACGAGCAGTACTTC.

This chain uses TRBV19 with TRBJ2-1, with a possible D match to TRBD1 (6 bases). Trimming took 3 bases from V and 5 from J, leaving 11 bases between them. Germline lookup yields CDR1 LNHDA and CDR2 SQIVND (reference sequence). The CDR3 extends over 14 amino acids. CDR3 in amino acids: CASSINRVNNEQFF. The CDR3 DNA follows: TGTGCCAGTAGTATTAACAGGGTCAACAATGAGCAGTTCTTC.

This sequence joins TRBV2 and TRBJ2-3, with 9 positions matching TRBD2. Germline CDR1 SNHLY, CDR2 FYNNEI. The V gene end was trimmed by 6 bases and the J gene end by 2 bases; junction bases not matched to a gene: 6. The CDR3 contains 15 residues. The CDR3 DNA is TGTGCCAGCAGGGATAGCGGGAGTTACACAGATACGCAGTATTTT. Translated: CASRDSGSYTDTQYF.

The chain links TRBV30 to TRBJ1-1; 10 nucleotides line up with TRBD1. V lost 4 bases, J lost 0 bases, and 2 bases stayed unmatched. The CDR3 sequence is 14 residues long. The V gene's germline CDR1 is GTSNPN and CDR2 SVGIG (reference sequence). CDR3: CAWMGQGLNTEAFF. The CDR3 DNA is TGTGCCTGGATGGGACAGGGGTTGAACACTGAAGCTTTCTTT.

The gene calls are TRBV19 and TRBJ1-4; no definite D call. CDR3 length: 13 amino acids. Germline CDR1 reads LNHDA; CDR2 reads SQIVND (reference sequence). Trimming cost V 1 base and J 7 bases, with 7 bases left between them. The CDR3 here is CASSIGYSEKLFF. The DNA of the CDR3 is TGTGCCAGTAGTATAGGGTACAGTGAAAAACTGTTTTTT.

The CDR3 is CASSPTGGTNTEAFF. The DNA for the CDR3 is TGTGCCAGCAGCCCGACAGGGGGGACAAACACTGAAGCTTTCTTT. The rearrangement uses TRBV9 and TRBJ1-1; 9 bases are shared with TRBD1. CDR3 size: 15 residues. CDR1 and CDR2 (germline): SGDLS, YYNGEE. The V gene end was trimmed by 4 bases and the J gene end by 2 bases; junction bases not matched to a gene: 6.

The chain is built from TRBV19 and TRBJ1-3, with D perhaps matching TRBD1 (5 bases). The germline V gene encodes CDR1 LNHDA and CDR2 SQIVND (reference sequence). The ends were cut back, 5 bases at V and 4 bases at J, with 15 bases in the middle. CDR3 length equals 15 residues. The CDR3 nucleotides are TGTGCCAGTAGTGTTCAGGGTATATTCGGAAACACCATATATTTT. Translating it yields CASSVQGIFGNTIYF.

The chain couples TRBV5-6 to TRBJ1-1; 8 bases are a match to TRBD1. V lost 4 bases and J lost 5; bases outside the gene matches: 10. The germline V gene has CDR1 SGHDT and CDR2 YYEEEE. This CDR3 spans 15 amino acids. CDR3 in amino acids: CASSEAGTGGTEAFF. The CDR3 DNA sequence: TGTGCCAGCAGCGAAGCCGGGACAGGTGGGACTGAAGCTTTCTTT.